What follows are 6 T cell receptor beta chains derived from one specimen sequenced in a study of cytomegalovirus exposure and HLA in healthy donors. Vbeta (60) and Jbeta (13) primers were used in the PCR. Assay used: immunoSEQ multiplex PCR; TCRdb lists only in-frame clones, some missing. The sample records fewer than 250,000 clones, roughly 90% being singletons. What was sequenced was PBMCs. The receptor set was obtained from a boy aged 2 to 9 in good health and CMV-seronegative.

The chain couples TRBV7-9 to TRBJ2-1; 8 nucleotides line up with TRBD2. The CDR3 has 15 residues. Germline V gives CDR1 SEHNR, CDR2 FQNEAQ (reference sequence). V shed 4 bases and J 5 bases; nucleotides not matched to a gene: 7. The CDR3 loop is CASSSSGLVHNEQFF. DNA of the CDR3: TGTGCCAGCAGCTCTTCGGGACTAGTGCACAATGAGCAGTTCTTC.

The V call is TRBV4-1, the J call TRBJ1-5, with 11 positions matching TRBD1. Germline V CDR1 and CDR2: MGHRA, YSYEKL. This CDR3 region has 16 residues. V gave up 3 bases and J gave up 5 bases; unmatched junction bases: 6. DNA of the CDR3: TGCGCCAGCAGCCAGATTCGGACAGGGGGCTATCAGCCCCAGCATTTT. Translation gives CASSQIRTGGYQPQHF.

J is TRBJ1-4 and V is TRBV28; perhaps TRBD1 as D (5 bases). V lost 4 bases to trimming and J lost 0 bases, with 12 bases between them. Germline V gene sequence: CDR1 MDHEN, CDR2 SYDVKM. This CDR3 has 16 residues. Here the CDR3 reads CASSSAPGATNEKLFF. Written as DNA, the CDR3 is TGTGCCAGCAGTTCCGCCCCGGGGGCAACTAATGAAAAACTGTTTTTT.

The J gene is TRBJ2-5, the V gene TRBV4-1, with a tentative D call TRBD1 (5 bases). Trimming cost V 0 bases and J 7 bases, with 18 bases left between them. The germline V gene has CDR1 MGHRA and CDR2 YSYEKL. This CDR3 has 16 amino acids. CDR3 DNA: TGCGCCAGCAGCCAAGAGGCAGGGCGTTTGTATGGGACCCAGTACTTC. This encodes CASSQEAGRLYGTQYF.

CDR3 bases: TGTGCCAGCAGCCTACTAGGACCCCTTCGCGAGCAGTACTTC. This encodes CASSLLGPLREQYF. This chain connects TRBV7-9 to TRBJ2-7, with TRBD2 as a possible D gene (5 bases). CDR1 SEHNR and CDR2 FQNEAQ come from the germline V gene (reference sequence). Trimming pared 5 bases from V and 6 bases from J, leaving 17 bases between. CDR3 length equals 14 residues.

CDR3 amino acids: CASSLQGFGAGELFF. The CDR3 DNA follows: TGCGCCAGCAGCTTGCAGGGGTTCGGGGCAGGGGAGCTGTTTTTT. The chain joins TRBV5-1 to TRBJ2-2, with D possibly matching TRBD1 (6 bases). Germline V CDR1 and CDR2: SGHRS, YFSETQ. V lost 1 base, J lost 8 bases, and 15 bases lay in between. This CDR3 region has 15 residues.